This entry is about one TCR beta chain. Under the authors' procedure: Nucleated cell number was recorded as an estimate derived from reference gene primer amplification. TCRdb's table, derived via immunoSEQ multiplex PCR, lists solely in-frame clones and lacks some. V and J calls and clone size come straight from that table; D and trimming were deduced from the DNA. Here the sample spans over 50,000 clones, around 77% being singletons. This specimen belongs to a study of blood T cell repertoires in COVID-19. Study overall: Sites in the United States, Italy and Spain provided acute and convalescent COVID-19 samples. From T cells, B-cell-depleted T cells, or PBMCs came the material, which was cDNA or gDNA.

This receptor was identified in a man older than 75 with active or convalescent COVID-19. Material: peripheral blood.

Here the CDR3 DNA reads TGTGCCAGCAGCCTGCCCATGGGGACTAGCGGGGTAAATGAGCAGTTCTTC. It codes for CASSLPMGTSGVNEQFF. The J gene is TRBJ2-1, the V gene TRBV5-4, with 13 bases identical to TRBD2. J was trimmed by 7 bases and V by 4 bases; bases with no gene match: 11. Germline loops: CDR1 SGHNT, CDR2 YYREEE (reference sequence). The CDR3 covers 17 residues. Variable domain in full (rest from reference TRBV5-4 and TRBJ2-1): ETGVTQSPTHLIKTRGQQVTLRCSSQSGHNTVSWYQQALGQGPQFIFQYYREEENGRGNFPPRFSGLQFPNYSSELNVNALELDDSALYLCASSLPMGTSGVNEQFFGPGTRLTVL.